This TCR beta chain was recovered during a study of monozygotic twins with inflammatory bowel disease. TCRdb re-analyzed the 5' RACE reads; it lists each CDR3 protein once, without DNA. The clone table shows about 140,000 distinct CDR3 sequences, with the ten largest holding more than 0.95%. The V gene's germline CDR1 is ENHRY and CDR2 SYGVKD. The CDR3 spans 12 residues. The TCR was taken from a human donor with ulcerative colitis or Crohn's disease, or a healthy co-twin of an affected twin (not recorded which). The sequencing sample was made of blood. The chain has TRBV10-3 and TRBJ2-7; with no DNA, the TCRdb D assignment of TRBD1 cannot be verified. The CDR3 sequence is CAISWGTEEQYF.